The clone carrying this T cell receptor (beta chain) was picked up many times. Sample time point: patch test 2, 6 weeks after DPC sensitization. Regarding treatment: therapeutic diphenylcyclopropenone sensitization with weekly scalp DPC. Every patch test was put on after a blood sample was taken. Non-pregnant alopecia patients aged 18 to 70, suitable for DPC therapy. It was from unfractionated whole blood that total RNA was extracted. This sample stems from a study of human T cells and chemical hapten exposure. CDR1 is DFQATT, CDR2 SNEGSKA, per germline (reference sequence). The CDR3 runs to 16 residues. Trimming left V 0 bases short and J 3 bases short, with 16 bases between. Each cDNA molecule in the library carried unique molecular identifiers. TCRdb processed the RACE reads anew with MiXCR; each CDR3 protein has one entry. There are about 40,000 distinct CDR3 sequences in the sample; around 3% occur only once, and 6.7% lies in the top ten.

V is TRBV20-1 and J is TRBJ2-3, with TRBD2 as a possible D gene (6 bases). Source: whole blood, taken in connection with sensitization to the hapten diphenylcyclopropenone (DPC). The source of this sequence is a man aged 40-49 years with alopecia areata. Some clones in this sample may be carry-over from other donors' samples. The CDR3 loop reads CSARDPGAGRTDTQYF. CDR3 coding DNA: TGCAGTGCTAGAGATCCCGGGGCAGGGAGGACAGATACGCAGTATTTT.